This T cell receptor beta chain is from a study of shared clonotypes between healthy human individuals. The wider study: Plates per donor: three CD4 naive, three CD4 memory, two CD8 naive, one CD8 memory.

In the case of this clone: Its antigen is currently unknown.

Study-level results: Richness estimates generally favored naive over memory subsets.

Germline CDR1 reads LNHDA; CDR2 reads SQIVND (reference sequence). V lost 3 bases, J lost 3 bases, and 5 bases lay in between. The CDR3 is 13 residues long. In replicate PCRs of sorted subsets, around 200 ng DNA, approximately 30,000 T cell genomes, was used. Repertoires were generated with immunoSEQ multiplex PCR, while TCRdb's copy carries only in-frame clones and drops some. This repertoire shows about 870,000 clones, 80% to 95% found once; its top ten account for about 24%. Positively selected for CCR7, the CD45RO-negative cells used as naive CD8 cells excluded terminally differentiated effector memory CD45RA+ cells.

This chain connects TRBV19 to TRBJ1-4; D unclear. Material: naive CD8+ T cells sorted from blood. This receptor was obtained from a man aged 25 to 40 in good health. DNA of the CDR3: TGTGCCAGTAGTATCGAGGCTAATGAAAAACTGTTTTTT. Translated, it gives CASSIEANEKLFF.